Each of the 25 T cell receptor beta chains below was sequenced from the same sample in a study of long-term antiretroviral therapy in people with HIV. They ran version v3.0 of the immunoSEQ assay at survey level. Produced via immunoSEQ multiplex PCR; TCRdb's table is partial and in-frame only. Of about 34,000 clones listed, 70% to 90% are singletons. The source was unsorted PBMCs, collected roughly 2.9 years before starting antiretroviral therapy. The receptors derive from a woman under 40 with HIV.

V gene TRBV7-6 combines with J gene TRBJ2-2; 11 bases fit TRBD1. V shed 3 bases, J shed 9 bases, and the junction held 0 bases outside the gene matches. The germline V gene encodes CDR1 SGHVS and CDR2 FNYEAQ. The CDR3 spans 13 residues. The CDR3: CASSLDRGRELFF. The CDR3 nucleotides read TGTGCCAGCAGCTTGGACAGGGGGCGGGAGCTGTTTTTT. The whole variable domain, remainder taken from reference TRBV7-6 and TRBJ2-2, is GAGVSQSPRYKVTKRGQDVALRCDPISGHVSLYWYRQALGQGPEFLTYFNYEAQQDKSGLPNDRFSAERPEGSISTLTIQRTEQRDSAMYRCASSLDRGRELFFGEGSRLTVL.

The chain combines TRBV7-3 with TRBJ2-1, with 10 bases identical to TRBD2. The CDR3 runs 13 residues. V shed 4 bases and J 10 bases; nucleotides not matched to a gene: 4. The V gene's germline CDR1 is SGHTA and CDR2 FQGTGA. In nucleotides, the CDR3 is TGTGCCAGCAGCTCTAGCGGGGGTGTAGAGCAGTTCTTC. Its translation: CASSSSGGVEQFF.

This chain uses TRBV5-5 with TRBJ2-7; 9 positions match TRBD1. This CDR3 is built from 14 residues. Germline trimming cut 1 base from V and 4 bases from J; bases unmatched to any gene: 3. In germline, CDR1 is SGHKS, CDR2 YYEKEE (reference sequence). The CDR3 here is CASSLRDRVYEQYF. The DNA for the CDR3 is TGTGCCAGCAGCTTGCGGGACAGGGTGTACGAGCAGTACTTC.

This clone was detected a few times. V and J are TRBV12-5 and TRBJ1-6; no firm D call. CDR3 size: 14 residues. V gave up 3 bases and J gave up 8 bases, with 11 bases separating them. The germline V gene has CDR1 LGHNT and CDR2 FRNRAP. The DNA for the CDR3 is TGTGCTAGTGGTTTAGGTCAAAACCATTCACCCCTCCACTTT. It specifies CASGLGQNHSPLHF.

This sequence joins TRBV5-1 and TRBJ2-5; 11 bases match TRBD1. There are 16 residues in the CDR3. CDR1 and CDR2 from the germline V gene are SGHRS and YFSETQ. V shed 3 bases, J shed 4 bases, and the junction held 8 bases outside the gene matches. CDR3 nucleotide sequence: TGCGCCAGCAGCTATCTTTCAGGGACAGGGGGAGAGACCCAGTACTTC. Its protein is CASSYLSGTGGETQYF.

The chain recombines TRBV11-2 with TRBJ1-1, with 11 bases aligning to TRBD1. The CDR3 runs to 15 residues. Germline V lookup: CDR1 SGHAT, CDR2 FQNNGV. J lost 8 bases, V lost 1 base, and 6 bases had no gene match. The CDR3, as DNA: TGTGCCAGCAGCTTAGGAATGGGGACAGGGGGAGAAGCTTTCTTT. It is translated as CASSLGMGTGGEAFF.

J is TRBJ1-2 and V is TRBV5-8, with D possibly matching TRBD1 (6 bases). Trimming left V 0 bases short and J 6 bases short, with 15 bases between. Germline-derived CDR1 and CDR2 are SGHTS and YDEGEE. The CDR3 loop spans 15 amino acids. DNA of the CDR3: TGTGCCAGCAGCTTGGAAATAGTCGGGGGGCATGGCTACACCTTC. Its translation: CASSLEIVGGHGYTF.

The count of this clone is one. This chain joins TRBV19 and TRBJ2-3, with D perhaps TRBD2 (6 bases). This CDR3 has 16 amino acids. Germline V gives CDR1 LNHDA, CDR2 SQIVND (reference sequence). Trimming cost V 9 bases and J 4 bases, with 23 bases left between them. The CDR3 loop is CASSLGLAGRADTQYF. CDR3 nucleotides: TGTGCCAGCTCGTTGGGGCTGGCGGGGCGGGCAGATACGCAGTATTTT.

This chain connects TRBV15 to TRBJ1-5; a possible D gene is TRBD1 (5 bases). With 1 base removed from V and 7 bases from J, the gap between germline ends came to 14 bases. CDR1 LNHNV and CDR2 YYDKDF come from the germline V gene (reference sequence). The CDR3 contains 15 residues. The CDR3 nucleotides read TGTGCCACCAGCAGAGTGGGACTCCCCCCCCAGCCCCAGCATTTT. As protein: CATSRVGLPPQPQHF.

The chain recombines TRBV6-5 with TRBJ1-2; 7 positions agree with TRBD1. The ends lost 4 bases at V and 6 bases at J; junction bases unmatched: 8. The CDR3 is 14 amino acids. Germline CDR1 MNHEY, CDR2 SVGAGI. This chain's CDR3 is CASSSVGTEDGYTF. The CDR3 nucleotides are TGTGCCAGCAGTTCCGTGGGGACAGAGGATGGCTACACCTTC.

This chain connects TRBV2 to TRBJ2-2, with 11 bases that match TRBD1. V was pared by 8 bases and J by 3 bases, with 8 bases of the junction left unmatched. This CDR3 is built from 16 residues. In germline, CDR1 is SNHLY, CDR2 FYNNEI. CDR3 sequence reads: CASRRDRGSHTGELFF. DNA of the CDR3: TGTGCCAGCCGCCGGGACAGGGGGTCCCACACCGGGGAGCTGTTTTTT.

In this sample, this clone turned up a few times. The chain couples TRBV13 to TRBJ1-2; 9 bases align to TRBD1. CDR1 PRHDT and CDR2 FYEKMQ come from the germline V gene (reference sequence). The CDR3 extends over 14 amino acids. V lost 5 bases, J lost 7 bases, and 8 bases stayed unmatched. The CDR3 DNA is TGTGCCAGCAGCCAGAGCGGGACAGGGAGTGGCTACACCTTC. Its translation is CASSQSGTGSGYTF. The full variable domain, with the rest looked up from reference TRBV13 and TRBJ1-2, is AAGVIQSPRHLIKEKRETATLKCYPIPRHDTVYWYQQGPGQDPQFLISFYEKMQSDKGSIPDRFSAQQFSDYHSELNMSSLELGDSALYFCASSQSGTGSGYTFGSGTRLTVV.

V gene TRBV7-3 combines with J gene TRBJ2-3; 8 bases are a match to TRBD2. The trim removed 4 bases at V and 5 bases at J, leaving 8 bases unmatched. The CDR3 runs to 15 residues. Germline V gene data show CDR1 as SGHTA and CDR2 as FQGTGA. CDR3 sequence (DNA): TGTGCCAGCAGCTCGCGGGGGGTGGAAATAGATACGCAGTATTTT. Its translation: CASSSRGVEIDTQYF.

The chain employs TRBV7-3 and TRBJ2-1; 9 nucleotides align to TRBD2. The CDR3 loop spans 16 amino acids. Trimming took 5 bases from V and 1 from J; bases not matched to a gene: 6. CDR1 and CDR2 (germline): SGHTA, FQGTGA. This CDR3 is CASSKGLAFSYNEQFF. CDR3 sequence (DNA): TGTGCCAGCAGCAAGGGACTAGCTTTTTCCTACAATGAGCAGTTCTTC.

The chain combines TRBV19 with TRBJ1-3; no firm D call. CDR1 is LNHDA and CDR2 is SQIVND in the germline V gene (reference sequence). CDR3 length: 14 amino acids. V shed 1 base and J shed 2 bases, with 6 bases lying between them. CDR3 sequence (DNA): TGTGCCAGTAGTATAGGAGAGACTGGAAACACCATATATTTT. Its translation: CASSIGETGNTIYF.

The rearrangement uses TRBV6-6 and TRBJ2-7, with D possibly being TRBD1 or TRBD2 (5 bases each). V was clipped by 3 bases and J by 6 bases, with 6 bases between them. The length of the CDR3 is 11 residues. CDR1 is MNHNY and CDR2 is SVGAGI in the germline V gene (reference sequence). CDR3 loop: CASSYGGEQYV. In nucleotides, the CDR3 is TGTGCCAGCAGTTATGGGGGCGAGCAGTACGTC.

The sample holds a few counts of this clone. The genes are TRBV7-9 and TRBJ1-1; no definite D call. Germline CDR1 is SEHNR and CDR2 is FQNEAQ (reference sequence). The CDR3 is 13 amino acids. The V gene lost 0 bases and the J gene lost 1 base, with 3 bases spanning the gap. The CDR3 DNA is TGTGCCAGCAGCTTAGCAGGGAACACTGAAGCTTTCTTT. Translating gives CASSLAGNTEAFF. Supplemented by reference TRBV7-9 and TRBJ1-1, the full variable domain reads DTGVSQNPRHKITKRGQNVTFRCDPISEHNRLYWYRQTLGQGPEFLTYFQNEAQLEKSRLLSDRFSAERPKGSFSTLEIQRTEQGDSAMYLCASSLAGNTEAFFGQGTRLTVV.

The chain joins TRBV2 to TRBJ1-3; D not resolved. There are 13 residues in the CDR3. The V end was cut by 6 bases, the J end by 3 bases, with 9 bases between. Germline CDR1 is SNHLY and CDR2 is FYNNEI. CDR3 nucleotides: TGTGCCAGCAGATGGACTGATGGAAACACCATATATTTT. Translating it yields CASRWTDGNTIYF.

The chain's CDR3 is CASRIQGFVGSPLHF. The CDR3 nucleotides read TGTGCCAGCAGAATACAGGGTTTCGTGGGTTCACCCCTCCACTTT. V and J are TRBV27 and TRBJ1-6; D may be TRBD1 (6 bases). Trimming stripped 6 bases from V and 9 bases from J, with 18 bases between. Germline CDR1 is MNHEY and CDR2 is SMNVEV (reference sequence). This CDR3 is built from 15 residues.

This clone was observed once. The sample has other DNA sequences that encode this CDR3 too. The CDR3 DNA is TGCGCCAGCAGCTTGGAAGGGAACACTGAAGCTTTCTTT. It codes for CASSLEGNTEAFF. This rearrangement joins TRBV5-1 to TRBJ1-1, with unresolved D. CDR3 length: 13 residues. Looked up from germline, CDR1 is SGHRS and CDR2 is YFSETQ. Trimming removed 0 bases from V and 1 base from J, with 4 bases in between.

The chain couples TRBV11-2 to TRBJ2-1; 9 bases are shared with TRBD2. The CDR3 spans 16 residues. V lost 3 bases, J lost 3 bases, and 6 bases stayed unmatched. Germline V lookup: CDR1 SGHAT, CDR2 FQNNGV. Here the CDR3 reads CASSFGSGSRYNEQFF. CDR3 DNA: TGTGCCAGCAGCTTCGGTAGCGGGAGTCGCTACAATGAGCAGTTCTTC.

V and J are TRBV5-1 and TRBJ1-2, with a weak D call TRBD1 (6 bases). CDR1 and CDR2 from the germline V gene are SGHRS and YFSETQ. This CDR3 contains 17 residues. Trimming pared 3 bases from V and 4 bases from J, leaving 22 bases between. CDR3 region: CASSYPAGTLDVYGYTF. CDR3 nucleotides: TGCGCCAGCAGCTACCCTGCCGGGACATTGGATGTCTATGGCTACACCTTC.

CDR3 in DNA: TGTGCCAGCAGTGAATTCGTTGTGACCCAGTACTTC. Translating it yields CASSEFVVTQYF. The chain carries TRBV6-1 and TRBJ2-5; no clear D. V lost 2 bases and J lost 7, with 8 bases in between. Germline V gives CDR1 MNHNS, CDR2 SASEGT. The CDR3 is made up of 12 amino acids.

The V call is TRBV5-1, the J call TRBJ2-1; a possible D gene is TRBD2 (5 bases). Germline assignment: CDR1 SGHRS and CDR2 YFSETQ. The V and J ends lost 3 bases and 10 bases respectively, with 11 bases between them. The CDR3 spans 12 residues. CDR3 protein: CASSYPGYEQFF. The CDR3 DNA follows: TGCGCCAGCAGCTACCCGGGATACGAGCAGTTCTTC.

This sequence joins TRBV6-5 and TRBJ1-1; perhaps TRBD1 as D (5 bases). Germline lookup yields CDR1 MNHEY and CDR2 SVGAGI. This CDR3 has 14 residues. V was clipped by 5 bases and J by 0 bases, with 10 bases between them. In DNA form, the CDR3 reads TGTGCCAGCAGTAAGGGACCCCTGAACACTGAAGCTTTCTTT. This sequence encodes CASSKGPLNTEAFF.